This TCR beta chain derives from a study of response to subunit inactivated influenza vaccine. V was shortened by 6 bases and J by 5 bases, with 25 bases between the two germline ends. The CDR3 sequence is 17 residues long. This clonotype was counted only a few times. TCRdb reprocessed the RT-PCR reads via MiXCR and lists one record per CDR3 protein. The sample has 560,000 or so distinct CDR3 sequences, around 8% seen once; the top ten hold under 15%. The gene calls are TRBV12-3 or TRBV12-4 and TRBJ2-5; the D gene could be TRBD1 or TRBD2 (5 bases each). This receptor was taken from a man in his fifties or sixties who received an inactivated influenza vaccine. Sequenced here: PBMCs from blood, sampled about 24 months after vaccination. CDR3 coding DNA: TGTGCCAGCAGGGGACGAAGAGAACAGGACCATGGGGAGACCCAGTACTTC. This sequence encodes CASRGRREQDHGETQYF.